The clone carrying this TCR beta chain has just one count. cDNA came from approximately 0.5 to 1 ug RNA primed by random hexamers. Amplification of the TCR beta CDR3 was carried out by immunoSEQ multiplex PCR, which spanned a total of 54 Vbeta and 13 Jbeta segments. Via MiXCR, TCRdb re-called the immunoSEQ multiplex PCR reads, giving one row per CDR3 protein. The table includes about 27,000 distinct CDR3 sequences, about 95% detected once. Germline CDR1 reads KGHSH; CDR2 reads LQKENI. The CDR3 runs to 15 residues. V lost 3 bases, J lost 4 bases, and 15 bases lay in between. The authors carried out high-throughput sequencing of TCR beta. They applied it to CD8+ and CD4+ T cells obtained from blood. TEMRA cells were FACS-enriched, while CD8+ and CD4+ T cells were negatively isolated. This entry comes from a study of CD8 T cells in Susac syndrome.

This sequence joins TRBV18 and TRBJ1-1, with a weak D call TRBD1 (5 bases). The sequenced material came from CD8+ T cells from PBMCs. This receptor was taken from a human donor in good health. In DNA form, the CDR3 reads TGTGCCAGCTCACCGAAAGACGGGGGAACCACTGAAGCTTTCTTT. Protein: CASSPKDGGTTEAFF.